This T cell receptor beta chain was documented in a study of T cell responses to AZD1222 COVID-19 vaccine. Study-level findings and limits: Females made up more of the donors, who were largely white British, and clonal diversity may have come out too low. Baseline serology detected seropositivity in only six AZD1222 recipients. In all cases, repertoires were sampled only after the peak T cell response. The study found vaccine-associated CD4 TCRs spanning spike, dominant at 160-218 and 743-854.

The table came from immunoSEQ multiplex PCR; TCRdb's copy has only in-frame clones and leaves some out. The data hold a few hundred thousand clones, with approximately 93% observed a single time. The germline V gene encodes CDR1 SGHDN and CDR2 FVKESK. This CDR3 has 13 residues. V was trimmed by 8 bases and J by 10 bases, leaving 19 bases between them. As to this clone: The antigen remains undetermined.

The J gene is TRBJ2-3, the V gene TRBV14; D unclear. This sample comprised peripheral blood, obtained on day 0 of AZD1222 vaccination. This TCR was recovered from an adult in good health. CDR3 sequence (DNA): TGTGCCAGCGGGGTCGCGGCTAACACTCCGCAGTATTTT. Amino acid sequence: CASGVAANTPQYF.